These 20 T cell receptor beta chains originate from one sample sequenced in a study of cytomegalovirus exposure and HLA in healthy donors. Measured with immunoSEQ multiplex PCR; TCRdb has only the in-frame clones, and not every one. The table has tens of thousands of clones, 94% seen once; the top ten hold about 1.4%. The specimen was PBMCs. The receptors come from a young man in good health and CMV-seropositive.

The rearrangement links TRBV5-1 to TRBJ2-5; perhaps TRBD2 as D (6 bases). V lost 0 bases and J lost 2, with 17 bases in between. Germline V CDR1 and CDR2: SGHRS, YFSETQ. This CDR3 spans 17 amino acids. The CDR3 spells CASSLVGGAILQETQYF. The CDR3 DNA reads as TGCGCCAGCAGCTTGGTAGGAGGGGCGATATTACAAGAGACCCAGTACTTC.

V usage is TRBV5-4 and J usage is TRBJ2-4; a possible D gene is TRBD2 (5 bases). In germline, CDR1 is SGHNT, CDR2 YYREEE (reference sequence). V dropped 2 bases and J dropped 2 bases, with 14 bases sitting between them. The CDR3 extends over 16 amino acids. The CDR3 sequence is CASSFAGSGTKNIQYF. The CDR3 DNA reads TGTGCCAGCAGCTTCGCAGGATCCGGGACCAAAAACATTCAGTACTTC.

The chain employs TRBV27 and TRBJ1-1; no firm D call. There are 11 residues in the CDR3. V was shortened by 8 bases and J by 11 bases, with 15 bases between the two germline ends. From germline, CDR1 is MNHEY and CDR2 SMNVEV (reference sequence). CDR3: CASLGRAIAFF. DNA for the CDR3: TGTGCCAGCCTCGGGAGGGCAATTGCTTTCTTT.

This clone was observed once. The rearrangement joins TRBV7-2 to TRBJ2-7, with D possibly TRBD2 on 6 matching bases. Per germline, CDR1 SGHTA and CDR2 FQGNSA. CDR3 length: 13 residues. The V gene lost 2 bases and the J gene lost 6 bases, with 11 bases spanning the gap. The CDR3 loop reads CASSLNRRGEQYF. The CDR3 DNA sequence: TGTGCCAGCAGCTTAAACAGGCGGGGCGAGCAGTACTTC.

The V and J genes are TRBV5-1 and TRBJ2-2; 8 bases match TRBD2. Unmatched junction bases numbered 5, after V lost 4 bases and J lost 6 bases. Germline CDR1 is SGHRS and CDR2 is YFSETQ. This CDR3 has 14 residues. The chain's CDR3 is CASSTTSVPGELFF. The CDR3, as DNA: TGCGCCAGCAGCACGACTAGCGTACCCGGGGAGCTGTTTTTT.

The rearrangement uses TRBV9 and TRBJ2-6; TRBD2 matches 12 bases. The germline gives CDR1 SGDLS, CDR2 YYNGEE. With V trimmed by 0 bases and J by 0 bases, 13 bases remained unmatched. This CDR3 spans 22 amino acids. The CDR3 spells CASSVATGTSGQRSSGANVLTF. The CDR3 DNA follows: TGTGCCAGCAGCGTAGCTACCGGGACTAGCGGGCAAAGGAGCTCTGGGGCCAACGTCCTGACTTTC.

The chain joins TRBV9 to TRBJ2-1; 12 bases are shared with TRBD2. Trimming took 3 bases from V and 10 from J; bases not matched to a gene: 8. The CDR3 spans 15 residues. The germline V gene encodes CDR1 SGDLS and CDR2 YYNGEE. In nucleotides, the CDR3 is TGTGCCAGCAGCGCCTCTAGCGGGAGGGCCGGAGAGCAGTTCTTC. The encoded protein is CASSASSGRAGEQFF.

This clone appeared a single time. V gene TRBV18 combines with J gene TRBJ1-3; the D gene is possibly TRBD1 (6 bases). Trimming pared 3 bases from V and 4 bases from J, leaving 16 bases between. The CDR3 totals 16 residues. CDR1 and CDR2 (germline): KGHSH, LQKENI. The CDR3 region is CASSPLNRAEGNTIYF. The CDR3 DNA reads as TGTGCCAGCTCACCCTTAAACAGGGCAGAAGGAAACACCATATATTTT.

V usage is TRBV5-1 and J usage is TRBJ1-4, with 7 bases aligning to TRBD1. Germline CDR1 reads SGHRS; CDR2 reads YFSETQ. The CDR3 sequence is 14 residues long. J was trimmed by 8 bases and V by 0 bases; bases with no gene match: 4. The CDR3 bases are TGCGCCAGCAGCTTGGAACAGGGGCAAGAAAAACTGTTTTTT. Translation gives CASSLEQGQEKLFF.

V and J are TRBV5-1 and TRBJ2-2; 8 bases line up with TRBD2. Germline CDR1 and CDR2: SGHRS and YFSETQ. The CDR3 totals 15 residues. V lost 0 bases to trimming and J lost 8 bases; unmatched junction nucleotides: 6. The CDR3 region is CASSLVVLAEGELFF. Written as DNA, the CDR3 is TGCGCCAGCAGCTTGGTGGTACTAGCGGAGGGGGAGCTGTTTTTT.

V and J are TRBV28 and TRBJ2-5, with 9 bases lining up with TRBD1. V lost 8 bases, J lost 5 bases, and 12 bases stayed unmatched. Germline CDR1 and CDR2: MDHEN and SYDVKM. The CDR3 covers 15 residues. This CDR3 is CASGSPGTGKETQYF. The CDR3 DNA reads TGTGCCAGCGGGTCTCCCGGGACAGGGAAGGAGACCCAGTACTTC.

J is TRBJ2-7 and V is TRBV7-9, with TRBD1 matching over 9 bases. Losses at the gene ends were 5 bases for V and 2 bases for J; bases not matched to a gene: 4. The germline CDR1 and CDR2 sequences are SEHNR and FQNEAQ (reference sequence). There are 14 residues in the CDR3. CDR3 nucleotide sequence: TGTGCCAGCAGCATGGGACAGGGACCCTACGAGCAGTACTTC. It encodes CASSMGQGPYEQYF.

There are a few counts of this clone. This chain links TRBV7-3 with TRBJ2-1; perhaps TRBD2 as D (5 bases). This CDR3 spans 16 amino acids. Germline CDR1 reads SGHTA; CDR2 reads FQGTGA. Trimming removed 5 bases at V and 3 bases at J, with 17 bases between. CDR3 sequence: CASSPSGYDYYNEQFF. In DNA form, the CDR3 reads TGTGCCAGCAGCCCCTCAGGCTACGACTACTACAATGAGCAGTTCTTC.

CDR3 nucleotide sequence: TGTGCCAGCAGTAGCGGGAGCACCGGGGAGCTGTTTTTT. Its protein product is CASSSGSTGELFF. The chain couples TRBV6-4 to TRBJ2-2, with 8 bases that match TRBD2. CDR1 and CDR2 (germline): MRHNA, SNTAGT. CDR3 length: 13 amino acids. J lost 4 bases, V lost 5 bases, and 0 bases had no gene match.

The chain has TRBV28 and TRBJ2-5; D is possibly TRBD2 (5 bases). The CDR3 runs 14 residues. V was trimmed by 8 bases and J by 2 bases, leaving 15 bases between them. The germline CDR1 and CDR2 sequences are MDHEN and SYDVKM. The DNA for the CDR3 is TGTGCCAGCTGGCCACTAGGTGAGCAAGAGACCCAGTACTTC. This codes for CASWPLGEQETQYF.

This clone occurred a few times. The chain has TRBV11-3 and TRBJ2-2, with unresolved D. V lost 3 bases to trimming and J lost 1 base, with 9 bases between them. The CDR3 length is 15 residues. Looked up from germline, CDR1 is SGHNT and CDR2 is YENEEA. CDR3 DNA: TGTGCCAGCAGCTTTGGCACCTTGAACACCGGGGAGCTGTTTTTT. Translated: CASSFGTLNTGELFF.

The chain combines TRBV18 with TRBJ2-7; D is possibly TRBD2 (5 bases). The CDR3 is 14 amino acids. From germline, CDR1 is KGHSH and CDR2 LQKENI. With 2 bases removed from V and 3 bases from J, the gap between germline ends came to 11 bases. CDR3 sequence reads: CASSPAGRSYEQYF. The CDR3 nucleotides read TGTGCCAGCTCACCAGCGGGTAGAAGCTACGAGCAGTACTTC. Full variable domain (remainder filled in from reference TRBV18 and TRBJ2-7): NAGVMQNPRHLVRRRGQEARLRCSPMKGHSHVYWYRQLPEEGLKFMVYLQKENIIDESGMPKERFSAEFPKEGPSILRIQQVVRGDSAAYFCASSPAGRSYEQYFGPGTRLTVT.

The chain employs TRBV10-1 and TRBJ2-3; possible D gene TRBD2, 5 bases. From germline, CDR1 is WNHNN and CDR2 SYGVQD (reference sequence). This CDR3 is built from 13 residues. V lost 6 bases and J 5 bases, leaving 12 bases between the germline ends. The CDR3 DNA reads TGCGCCAGCAGCCAGAGGGTGGGAGATACGCAGTATTTT. Translating gives CASSQRVGDTQYF.

The chain recombines TRBV2 with TRBJ2-3; TRBD2 matches 12 bases. Trimming removed 8 bases from V and 4 bases from J; junction bases left unmatched: 7. CDR1 is SNHLY and CDR2 is FYNNEI in the germline V gene. This CDR3 has 15 residues. Here the CDR3 reads CASAILAGGSDTQYF. CDR3 DNA sequence: TGTGCCAGCGCCATACTAGCGGGAGGTTCAGATACGCAGTATTTT.

This clone was seen once. The chain carries TRBV11-2 and TRBJ2-7; D may be TRBD2 (6 bases). The CDR3 is 14 amino acids. Trimming took off 2 bases at V and 2 bases at J, with 10 bases between the two ends. Germline V lookup: CDR1 SGHAT, CDR2 FQNNGV. CDR3 sequence (DNA): TGTGCCAGCAGCTTACTTAGCGGAACCTACGAGCAGTACTTC. It translates to CASSLLSGTYEQYF.